Listed here are 17 T cell receptor beta chains from one sample, sequenced in a study of metastatic and nonmetastatic thyroid tumors. MiXCR re-clonotyped the PCR reads for TCRdb. The table shows about 35,000 clones, with 17% occurring only once. Not a single patient had been given any form of treatment at any point before undergoing thyroid surgery. The sample was blood. These receptors were taken from a male donor with papillary thyroid cancer or a benign thyroid nodule (not recorded which). Some clones in this sample may be carry-over from other donors' samples.

This clone was seen many times. The CDR3 DNA is TGTGCCACCCTAGGGACTAGCGAGACAGATACGCAGTATTTT. Translating gives CATLGTSETDTQYF. V usage is TRBV2 and J usage is TRBJ2-3, with 10 bases that match TRBD2. The V segment lost 10 bases and the J segment 3 bases; nucleotides outside the gene matches: 7. The CDR3 loop spans 14 amino acids. Per germline, CDR1 SNHLY and CDR2 FYNNEI.

There are many counts of this clone. V and J are TRBV3-1 and TRBJ2-2; 7 bases agree with TRBD2. Germline V gene sequence: CDR1 LGHDT, CDR2 YNNKEL (reference sequence). The CDR3 runs 14 residues. The trim removed 7 bases at V and 0 bases at J, leaving 2 bases unmatched. The CDR3 region is CASTAGANTGELFF. The DNA of the CDR3 is TGTGCCAGCACGGCGGGGGCGAACACCGGGGAGCTGTTTTTT. The complete variable domain, with remaining parts taken from reference TRBV3-1 and TRBJ2-2, reads DTAVSQTPKYLVTQMGNDKSIKCEQNLGHDTMYWYKQDSKKFLKIMFSYNNKELIINETVPNRFSPKSPDKAHLNLHINSLELGDSAVYFCASTAGANTGELFFGEGSRLTVL.

This clone came up many times. V gene TRBV29-1 combines with J gene TRBJ2-7; 7 positions match TRBD1. This CDR3 has 12 amino acids. Germline assignment: CDR1 SQVTM and CDR2 ANQGSEA. With 4 bases clipped from V and 2 bases from J, the junction kept 2 bases outside the gene matches. CDR3 region: CSVAGGPYEQYF. The CDR3 coding sequence is TGCAGCGTTGCAGGGGGACCCTACGAGCAGTACTTC.

This clone was seen a handful of times. This chain joins TRBV5-6 and TRBJ2-1; 12 positions match TRBD1. Losses at the gene ends were 1 base for V and 8 bases for J; bases not matched to a gene: 13. Germline V gives CDR1 SGHDT, CDR2 YYEEEE. The CDR3 length is 18 residues. The CDR3 spells CASSLKLTGTGGWDEQFF. The CDR3 DNA sequence: TGTGCCAGCAGCTTGAAGTTAACCGGGACAGGGGGCTGGGATGAGCAGTTCTTC.

V usage is TRBV14 and J usage is TRBJ2-7; no reliable D call. The CDR3 is 14 amino acids. The germline V and J ends were trimmed by 4 bases and 6 bases, with 16 bases remaining between them. Germline V gives CDR1 SGHDN, CDR2 FVKESK. The CDR3 DNA follows: TGTGCCAGCAGCCTGCGACGGTTTTTCGGCGAGCAGTACTTC. Translating gives CASSLRRFFGEQYF.

At least ten counts were recorded for this clone. The chain uses TRBV11-2 and TRBJ2-3; TRBD2 aligns across 16 bases. The CDR3 totals 18 residues. Germline CDR1 and CDR2: SGHAT and FQNNGV. V was clipped by 4 bases and J by 2 bases; unmatched bases: 6. DNA of the CDR3: TGTGCCAGCAGCTCCGGGACTAGCGGGAGGGTTTACACAGATACGCAGTATTTT. Translation: CASSSGTSGRVYTDTQYF.

There are many counts of this clone. The rearrangement joins TRBV11-3 to TRBJ2-1; TRBD2 agrees at 10 bases. Trimming at V came to 0 bases and at J to 7 bases, leaving 6 bases not matched to a gene. The CDR3 has 16 amino acids. Germline CDR1 and CDR2: SGHNT and YENEEA. CDR3 DNA sequence: TGTGCCAGCAGCTTAGATGGGGCTAGCGGGAGAAATGAGCAGTTCTTC. This sequence encodes CASSLDGASGRNEQFF.

This clone was recorded many times. The chain joins TRBV3-1 to TRBJ2-6; no clear D. Germline CDR1 reads LGHDT; CDR2 reads YNNKEL (reference sequence). The CDR3 has 15 amino acids. V was clipped by 2 bases and J by 2 bases, with 7 bases between them. CDR3 amino acids: CASSQRDAGANVLTF. The CDR3, as DNA: TGTGCCAGCAGCCAAAGGGATGCTGGGGCCAACGTCCTGACTTTC. The full variable domain, completed using reference TRBV3-1 and TRBJ2-6, is DTAVSQTPKYLVTQMGNDKSIKCEQNLGHDTMYWYKQDSKKFLKIMFSYNNKELIINETVPNRFSPKSPDKAHLNLHINSLELGDSAVYFCASSQRDAGANVLTFGAGSRLTVL.

This clone has more than one count but fewer than ten. The chain joins TRBV12-3 or TRBV12-4 to TRBJ2-5; D not resolved. The CDR3 runs 12 residues. Trimming took off 5 bases at V and 5 bases at J, with 9 bases between the two ends. In DNA, the CDR3 is TGTGCCAGCAGTCCCAAGGTCGAGACCCAGTACTTC. Its translation: CASSPKVETQYF.

Turning to this clone: A much larger clone differs by one base, so this may be a read error. The chain employs TRBV5-5 and TRBJ2-5, with 7 bases identical to TRBD2. The CDR3 contains 13 residues. In germline, CDR1 is SGHKS, CDR2 YYEKEE (reference sequence). CDR3 nucleotide sequence: TGTGCCAGCAGCCCCTGGCTAGCGGAGACCCATTACTTC. Translated: CASSPWLAETHYF.

This clone was recorded many times. The V gene is TRBV18, the J gene TRBJ1-1; D may be TRBD1 (5 bases). The germline CDR1 and CDR2 sequences are KGHSH and LQKENI. V dropped 3 bases and J dropped 5 bases, with 13 bases sitting between them. There are 14 residues in the CDR3. Here the CDR3 DNA reads TGTGCCAGCTCACCCGTAACGGGGGAGACTGAAGCTTTCTTT. Amino acid sequence: CASSPVTGETEAFF. The complete variable domain, with remaining parts taken from reference TRBV18 and TRBJ1-1, reads NAGVMQNPRHLVRRRGQEARLRCSPMKGHSHVYWYRQLPEEGLKFMVYLQKENIIDESGMPKERFSAEFPKEGPSILRIQQVVRGDSAAYFCASSPVTGETEAFFGQGTRLTVV.

This clone was seen at least ten times. The rearrangement joins TRBV7-6 to TRBJ1-2; weak D call: TRBD1 (5 bases). CDR1 SGHVS and CDR2 FNYEAQ come from the germline V gene. The V and J ends lost 1 base and 8 bases respectively, with 14 bases between them. This CDR3 region has 14 residues. CDR3 sequence (DNA): TGTGCCAGCAGCTTAGACCCAGGGAGACAAGGCTACACCTTC. Translation gives CASSLDPGRQGYTF.

A few counts support this clone. The chain links TRBV5-8 to TRBJ1-2, with 7 bases that match TRBD1. The CDR3 loop spans 14 amino acids. After removal of 1 base from V and 6 bases from J, the junction contained 6 bases not matched to a gene. Germline V gene sequence: CDR1 SGHTS, CDR2 YDEGEE. The chain's CDR3 is CASSLRQGVHGYTF. DNA for the CDR3: TGTGCCAGCAGCTTGCGACAGGGAGTCCATGGCTACACCTTC.

Only a few counts were recorded for this clone. A much more abundant neighbour one base away suggests this may be a read error. V is TRBV29-1 and J is TRBJ2-1; D is possibly TRBD1 (5 bases). In germline, CDR1 is SQVTM, CDR2 ANQGSEA. This CDR3 is 13 amino acids long. Trimming left V 2 bases short and J 7 bases short, with 12 bases between. The CDR3 DNA follows: TGCAGCGTTGAATCAGTGGCAGGGAATGAGCAGTTCTTC. The encoded protein is CSVESVAGNEQFF.

This clone was detected many times. The chain employs TRBV20-1 and TRBJ1-2, with TRBD1 as a possible D gene (5 bases). CDR3 length: 14 residues. The germline V gene has CDR1 DFQATT and CDR2 SNEGSKA (reference sequence). V was cut by 1 base and J by 2 bases, with 11 bases left in between. The CDR3 sequence is CSARGDRGNYGYTF. The DNA of the CDR3 is TGCAGTGCTAGAGGGGACCGAGGGAACTATGGCTACACCTTC.

CDR3: CASSFHGTGSYEQYF. DNA for the CDR3: TGTGCCAGCAGTTTTCACGGGACAGGTAGTTACGAGCAGTACTTC. The V gene is TRBV27, the J gene TRBJ2-7, with 8 bases identical to TRBD1. The V and J ends lost 3 bases and 4 bases, in that order; junction bases with no gene match: 8. Germline values: CDR1 MNHEY, CDR2 SMNVEV (reference sequence). The length of the CDR3 is 15 residues.

This clone was seen repeatedly, ten times or more. This sequence joins TRBV6-2 or TRBV6-3 and TRBJ2-4; D may correspond to TRBD1 or TRBD2 (6 bases each). The ends were cut back, 7 bases at V and 9 bases at J, with 19 bases in the middle. Germline lookup yields CDR1 MNHEY and CDR2 SVGEGT. The CDR3 consists of 14 residues. The CDR3 is CASTPLPGAGIQYF. CDR3 DNA: TGTGCCAGCACCCCGTTACCGGGGGCGGGCATTCAGTACTTC.